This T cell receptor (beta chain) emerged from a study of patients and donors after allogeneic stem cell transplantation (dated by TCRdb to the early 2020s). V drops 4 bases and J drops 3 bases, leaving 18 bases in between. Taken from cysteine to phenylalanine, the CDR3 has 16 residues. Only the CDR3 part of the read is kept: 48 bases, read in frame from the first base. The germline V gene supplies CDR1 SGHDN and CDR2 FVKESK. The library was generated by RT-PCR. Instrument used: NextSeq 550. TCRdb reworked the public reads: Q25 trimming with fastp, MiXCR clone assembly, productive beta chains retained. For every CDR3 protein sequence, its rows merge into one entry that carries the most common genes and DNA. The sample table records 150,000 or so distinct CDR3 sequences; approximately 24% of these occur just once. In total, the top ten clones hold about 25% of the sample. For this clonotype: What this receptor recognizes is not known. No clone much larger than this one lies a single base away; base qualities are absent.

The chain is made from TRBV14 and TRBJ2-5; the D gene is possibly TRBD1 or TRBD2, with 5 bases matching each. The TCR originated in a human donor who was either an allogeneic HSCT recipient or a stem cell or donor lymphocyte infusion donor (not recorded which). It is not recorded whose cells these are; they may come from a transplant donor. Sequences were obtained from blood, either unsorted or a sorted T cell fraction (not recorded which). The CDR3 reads CASSLGSGTKKETQYF. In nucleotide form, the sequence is TGTGCCAGCAGCCTCGGCTCCGGGACCAAAAAAGAGACCCAGTACTTC.